This TCR beta chain was recorded in a study of cytomegalovirus exposure and HLA in healthy donors. Study background: Genotyping of roughly 400 donors showed that around 85% belonged to the Caucasian-associated ancestry cluster. Overall study findings and caveats: According to an earlier analysis, most TCR beta V segments yielded productive rearrangements about 87% or about 30% of the time. In presence/absence analyses, roughly uniform sequencing depth across donors was assumed. Trimming of TCR beta V- and J-genes showed a link, identified in a later analysis, to a missense DCLRE1C variant.

As to this clone: Its antigen remains unidentified.

The primer mix had 60 Vbeta and 13 Jbeta primers. Only in-frame clones appear in the TCRdb table, and some are missing; sequencing was by immunoSEQ multiplex PCR. The profile shows 100,000 to 150,000 clones, 83% of them singletons. The source material was PBMCs. The source of this sequence is a woman aged 40 to 50 in good health and CMV-seropositive.

The CDR3 is CASSLGLAGAEMGTDTQYF. The CDR3 bases are TGTGCCAGCAGCTTAGGCCTAGCGGGAGCGGAGATGGGCACAGATACGCAGTATTTT. The rearrangement links TRBV11-3 to TRBJ2-3, with 10 bases matching TRBD2. Germline CDR1 SGHNT, CDR2 YENEEA. CDR3 length: 19 residues. V shed 1 base, J shed 1 base, and the junction held 11 bases outside the gene matches.